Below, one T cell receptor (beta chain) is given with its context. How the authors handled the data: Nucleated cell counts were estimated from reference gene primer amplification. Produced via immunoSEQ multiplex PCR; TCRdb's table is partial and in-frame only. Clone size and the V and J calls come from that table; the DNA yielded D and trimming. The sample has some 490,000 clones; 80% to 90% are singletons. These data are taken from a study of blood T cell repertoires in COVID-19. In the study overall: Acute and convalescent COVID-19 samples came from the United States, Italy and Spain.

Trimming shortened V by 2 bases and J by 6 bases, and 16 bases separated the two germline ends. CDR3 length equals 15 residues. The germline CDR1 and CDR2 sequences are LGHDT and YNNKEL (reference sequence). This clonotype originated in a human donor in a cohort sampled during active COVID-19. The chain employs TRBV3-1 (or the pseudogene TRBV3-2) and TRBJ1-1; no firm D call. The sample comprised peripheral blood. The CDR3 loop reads CASSQLWPRPAEAFF. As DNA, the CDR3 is TGTGCCAGCAGCCAACTCTGGCCCCGTCCCGCTGAAGCTTTCTTT.